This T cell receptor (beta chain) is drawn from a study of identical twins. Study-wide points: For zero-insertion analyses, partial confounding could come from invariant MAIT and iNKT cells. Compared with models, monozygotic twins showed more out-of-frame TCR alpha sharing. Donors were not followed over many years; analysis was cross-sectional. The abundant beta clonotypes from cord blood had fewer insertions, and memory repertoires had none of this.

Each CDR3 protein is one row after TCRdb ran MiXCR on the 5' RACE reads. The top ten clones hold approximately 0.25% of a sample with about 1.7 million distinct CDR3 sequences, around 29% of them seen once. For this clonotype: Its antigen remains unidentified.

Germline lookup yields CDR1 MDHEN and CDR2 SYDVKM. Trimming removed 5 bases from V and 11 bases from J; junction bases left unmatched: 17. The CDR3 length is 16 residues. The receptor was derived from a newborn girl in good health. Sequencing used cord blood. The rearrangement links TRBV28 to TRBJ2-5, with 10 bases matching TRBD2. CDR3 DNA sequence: TGTGCCAGCAGTGGCCTTCTAGCGGGAGTTACGAATGAGCAGTACTTC. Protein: CASSGLLAGVTNEQYF. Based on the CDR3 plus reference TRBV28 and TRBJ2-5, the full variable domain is DVKVTQSSRYLVKRTGEKVFLECVQDMDHENMFWYRQDPGLGLRLIYFSYDVKMKEKGDIPEGYSVSREKKERFSLILESASTNQTSMYLCASSGLLAGVTNEQYFGPGTRLLVL.